This T cell receptor (beta chain) appears in the sequencing data of a study of beta chain features in type 1 diabetes. The sequenced template was cDNA made from the entire isolated RNA. Assay used: immunoSEQ multiplex PCR; TCRdb lists only in-frame clones, some missing. The sample consists of 50,000 to 55,000 clones, around 60% of them appearing once. Germline CDR1 is KGHSH and CDR2 is LQKENI. Deletions cut 5 bases from V and 6 bases from J, with 10 bases between. There are 13 residues in the CDR3. On this clone itself: Its antigen is still unknown.

Overall study results and limits: Shortening that was moderate but significant affected the TCRB CDR3s of Type 1 diabetes patients in all four CD4+ subsets.

This receptor was taken from a woman aged 25-40 years with type 1 diabetes. The chain uses TRBV18 and TRBJ1-4; a weak D match, TRBD1 (5 bases). Input material: stem cell memory CD4+ T cells from blood. The CDR3 reads CASSLGRDEKLFF. For the CDR3, the DNA is TGTGCCAGCTCATTGGGGCGAGATGAAAAACTGTTTTTT.